The TCR beta chain described here comes from a study of T cells after posttransplantation cyclophosphamide. Germline CDR1 and CDR2: LGHNA and YNFKEQ. The CDR3 covers 18 residues. Unmatched junction bases numbered 6, after V lost 1 base and J lost 1 base. Method: immunoSEQ multiplex PCR; TCRdb's copy keeps in-frame clones and lacks some. The sample presents around 25,000 clones, none singletons. This chain uses TRBV4-2 with TRBJ2-3; 12 nucleotides agree with TRBD2. The sample consisted of PBMCs. The TCR originated in an older woman in good health, CMV-negative, and a related stem cell transplant donor. The CDR3 region is CASSQALAGGPGTDTQYF. DNA for the CDR3: TGTGCCAGCAGCCAAGCGCTAGCGGGGGGGCCCGGCACAGATACGCAGTATTTT.